Each of the 9 T cell receptor beta chains below was sequenced from the same sample in a study of T-cell memory formation after mild COVID-19. TCRdb reprocessed the 5' RACE reads with MiXCR, giving one entry per CDR3 protein. Here the sample spans some 300,000 distinct CDR3 sequences, approximately 22% being singletons. Sequences were obtained from PBMCs or a T cell subset sorted from them (not recorded which). The source is a man in his late teens or twenties who had mild COVID-19 (a few samples of this study predate the infection). Cell type and time point are not known.

The genes are TRBV5-5 and TRBJ2-1; D possibly corresponds to TRBD2 (7 bases). The germline CDR1 and CDR2 sequences are SGHKS and YYEKEE (reference sequence). The V and J ends lost 6 bases and 2 bases respectively, with 18 bases between them. The CDR3 sequence is 16 residues long. The CDR3 nucleotides are TGTGCCAGCACTCTTGGGGGGGGGCTGGCCTACAATGAGCAGTTCTTC. This codes for CASTLGGGLAYNEQFF. The full variable domain, completed using reference TRBV5-5 and TRBJ2-1, is DAGVTQSPTHLIKTRGQQVTLRCSPISGHKSVSWYQQVLGQGPQFIFQYYEKEERGRGNFPDRFSARQFPNYSSELNVNALLLGDSALYLCASTLGGGLAYNEQFFGPGTRLTVL.

This clonotype was observed a handful of times. This chain connects TRBV7-2 to TRBJ1-6; weak D call: TRBD1 (6 bases). The CDR3 totals 15 residues. Germline CDR1 reads SGHTA; CDR2 reads FQGNSA. V was pared by 3 bases and J by 8 bases, with 14 bases between. The CDR3, as DNA: TGTGCCAGCAGCTTGGGCGGCAGGGGTTATTCACCCCTCCACTTT. Translation gives CASSLGGRGYSPLHF.

This clonotype was counted a few times. The V and J genes are TRBV11-2 and TRBJ2-7; D may be TRBD1 (5 bases). Trimming left V 3 bases short and J 5 bases short, with 8 bases between. Germline CDR1 and CDR2: SGHAT and FQNNGV. The CDR3 consists of 12 residues. Written as DNA, the CDR3 is TGTGCCAGCAGCTTGATCAGGGACGAGCAGTACTTC. This gives the protein CASSLIRDEQYF.

This chain joins TRBV28 and TRBJ2-7; 9 bases align to TRBD2. Trimming took 4 bases from V and 4 from J; bases not matched to a gene: 8. This CDR3 region has 15 residues. Germline CDR1 and CDR2: MDHEN and SYDVKM. The CDR3 nucleotides are TGTGCCAGCAGTTCCCCGGGACTAGCTAGGTACGAGCAGTACGTC. As protein: CASSSPGLARYEQYV.

This clonotype has ten or more counts. The V call is TRBV20-1, the J call TRBJ1-2; TRBD1 might be the D (6 bases). Germline CDR1 DFQATT, CDR2 SNEGSKA (reference sequence). The CDR3 is 14 amino acids. Trimming pared 5 bases from V and 4 bases from J, leaving 17 bases between. The CDR3 is CSAGDTTGSYGYTF. CDR3 in DNA: TGCAGTGCTGGGGATACCACAGGGTCCTATGGCTACACCTTC.

The gene calls are TRBV7-9 and TRBJ1-1; D remains ambiguous. Germline loops: CDR1 SEHNR, CDR2 FQNEAQ (reference sequence). Trimming left V 1 base short and J 5 bases short, with 17 bases between. CDR3 size: 16 residues. This CDR3 reads CASSLERKGRGTEAFF. The CDR3 region has the DNA TGTGCCAGCAGCTTAGAGAGGAAGGGTCGTGGGACTGAAGCTTTCTTT. Drawing the rest from reference TRBV7-9 and TRBJ1-1, the complete variable domain is DTGVSQNPRHKITKRGQNVTFRCDPISEHNRLYWYRQTLGQGPEFLTYFQNEAQLEKSRLLSDRFSAERPKGSFSTLEIQRTEQGDSAMYLCASSLERKGRGTEAFFGQGTRLTVV.

The rearrangement joins TRBV20-1 to TRBJ2-3; 9 bases map to TRBD2. The germline CDR1 and CDR2 sequences are DFQATT and SNEGSKA (reference sequence). CDR3 length equals 15 residues. J gave up 4 bases and V 0 bases, and 5 bases lay outside the gene matches. The CDR3 sequence: CSARDGTSSADTQYF. CDR3 sequence (DNA): TGCAGTGCTAGAGATGGGACTAGCTCCGCAGATACGCAGTATTTT.

The V gene is TRBV6-1, the J gene TRBJ2-7; 10 bases fit TRBD1. The CDR3 contains 13 residues. Looked up from germline, CDR1 is MNHNS and CDR2 is SASEGT. The V and J ends lost 9 bases and 3 bases, in that order; junction bases with no gene match: 5. The CDR3 loop is CASRGQGIYEQYF. The DNA of the CDR3 is TGTGCCAGTCGGGGACAGGGGATCTACGAGCAGTACTTC.

The genes are TRBV7-3 and TRBJ2-1; D is unresolved. Trimming cost V 1 base and J 9 bases, with 7 bases left between them. The CDR3 extends over 12 amino acids. Germline CDR1 and CDR2: SGHTA and FQGTGA. The CDR3 DNA sequence: TGTGCCAGCAGCTTAATGGATGGTGAGCAGTTCTTC. It encodes CASSLMDGEQFF.